The source of this TCR beta chain is a study of beta chain features in type 1 diabetes. Reverse transcribing all isolated RNA meant expressed TCRB transcripts were sequenced. Sequenced by immunoSEQ multiplex PCR; TCRdb stores in-frame clones only, minus some. The table has 100,000 to 150,000 clones, around 8.8% seen once. Every donor had blood drawn once into heparin, around 120 mL on average. CD45RO/CCR7/CD25/CD127/CD95/CD27 staining was used to isolate CD4+ naive, central memory, regulatory and stem cell-like memory cells by sorting. Findings and limits, study-wide: Cells with high TCR expression could be over-represented by cDNA sequencing. Moderate yet significant TCRB CDR3 shortening was seen in Type 1 diabetes patients in all four CD4+ subsets.

A word on this clone: Its antigen is undetermined.

The clonotype was recovered from a man aged 30-40 years with type 1 diabetes. Sequenced material: central memory CD4+ T cells from blood.

The CDR3 reads CASSPRQGFYEQYF. The CDR3 nucleotides are TGTGCCAGCAGCCCTCGACAGGGTTTCTACGAGCAGTACTTC. This rearrangement joins TRBV25-1 to TRBJ2-7; 7 bases agree with TRBD1. CDR1 MGHDK and CDR2 SYGVNS come from the germline V gene. V dropped 6 bases and J dropped 3; count of bases not matched to a gene: 8. The CDR3 sequence is 14 residues long.